A selection of T cell receptor beta chains follows, all from one sample in a study of human CD8 memory T cell subsets. Each CDR3 protein gets one entry in TCRdb, which reprocessed the 5' RACE reads and gives no DNA. This repertoire includes 5,500 to 7,000 distinct CDR3 sequences. Sequenced input: CD8+ effector memory T cells (TEM) sorted from PBMCs. These receptors were obtained from a human donor in good health. The CDR3 runs from the conserved cysteine through the conserved F or W. Fields, in order: clone size, J gene, V gene, CDR3 protein. Clone size is stated in some rows and not others, as once, few, many or a class when expanded.

abundance: -; j_gene: TRBJ2-6; v_gene: TRBV6-6; CDR3aa: CASSSGGGANVLTF
abundance: -; j_gene: TRBJ2-1; v_gene: TRBV11-2; CDR3aa: CASSHDRGRGDNEQFF
abundance: -; j_gene: TRBJ1-5; v_gene: TRBV20-1; CDR3aa: CSARDRDAGPQHF
abundance: -; j_gene: TRBJ1-1; v_gene: TRBV12-3/TRBV12-4; CDR3aa: CASSSWNTEAFF
abundance: -; j_gene: TRBJ1-2; v_gene: TRBV12-3/TRBV12-4; CDR3aa: CASSPHKTYFYGYTF
abundance: -; j_gene: TRBJ2-2; v_gene: TRBV20-1; CDR3aa: CSAEPLDTGELFF
abundance: -; j_gene: TRBJ2-7; v_gene: TRBV7-9; CDR3aa: CASVGDYEQYF
abundance: -; j_gene: TRBJ2-1; v_gene: TRBV7-6; CDR3aa: CASSERTAKNEQFF
abundance: -; j_gene: TRBJ1-6; v_gene: TRBV25-1; CDR3aa: CASSEWMLGANNSPLHF
abundance: -; j_gene: TRBJ1-1; v_gene: TRBV20-1; CDR3aa: CSARGTGMGDTEAFF
abundance: -; j_gene: TRBJ2-1; v_gene: TRBV4-3; CDR3aa: CASSQGASGMVEQFF
abundance: -; j_gene: TRBJ2-2; v_gene: TRBV6-4; CDR3aa: CASSEGHTGELFF
abundance: -; j_gene: TRBJ2-1; v_gene: TRBV27; CDR3aa: CASSPLGYIMNNEQFF
abundance: -; j_gene: TRBJ1-5; v_gene: TRBV6-6; CDR3aa: CASSTGDINQPQHF
abundance: -; j_gene: TRBJ1-1; v_gene: TRBV5-1; CDR3aa: CASSPFGQGFTEAFF
abundance: -; j_gene: TRBJ2-3; v_gene: TRBV9; CDR3aa: CASSYGGGRTDTQYF
abundance: -; j_gene: TRBJ2-1; v_gene: TRBV14; CDR3aa: CASSQGVNPNYNEQFF
abundance: -; j_gene: TRBJ2-1; v_gene: TRBV4-3; CDR3aa: CASSQAWMREINEQFF
abundance: -; j_gene: TRBJ2-3; v_gene: TRBV20-1; CDR3aa: CSARTEEREPDTQYF
abundance: -; j_gene: TRBJ2-3; v_gene: TRBV14; CDR3aa: CASSQLLSPTDTQYF
abundance: -; j_gene: TRBJ1-5; v_gene: TRBV9; CDR3aa: CASSVGSNQPQHF
abundance: -; j_gene: TRBJ2-7; v_gene: TRBV19; CDR3aa: CASSMASGSGEQYF
abundance: -; j_gene: TRBJ1-6; v_gene: TRBV25-1; CDR3aa: CASSEYSDRPNLHF
abundance: -; j_gene: TRBJ1-6; v_gene: TRBV28; CDR3aa: CASSLGYSPLHF
abundance: -; j_gene: TRBJ2-7; v_gene: TRBV7-9; CDR3aa: CASSLDQYEQYF
abundance: medium-sized; j_gene: TRBJ2-1; v_gene: TRBV15; CDR3aa: CATSAGGEGGNEQFF
abundance: -; j_gene: TRBJ2-7; v_gene: TRBV27; CDR3aa: CASRENPGYEQYF
abundance: medium-sized; j_gene: TRBJ1-2; v_gene: TRBV7-3; CDR3aa: CASSPYGGPNYGYTF
abundance: -; j_gene: TRBJ2-1; v_gene: TRBV19; CDR3aa: CASSIHRSNEQFF
abundance: -; j_gene: TRBJ2-3; v_gene: TRBV12-3/TRBV12-4; CDR3aa: CASSSSGDTQYF
abundance: -; j_gene: TRBJ2-3; v_gene: TRBV3-1; CDR3aa: CASSQDPASGSNTDTQYF
abundance: -; j_gene: TRBJ2-5; v_gene: TRBV7-6; CDR3aa: CASSLARTAQETQYF
abundance: medium-sized; j_gene: TRBJ2-2; v_gene: TRBV4-2; CDR3aa: CASSQAQGDTGELFF
abundance: -; j_gene: TRBJ2-7; v_gene: TRBV10-3; CDR3aa: CAISVGPYEQYF
abundance: -; j_gene: TRBJ2-3; v_gene: TRBV3-1; CDR3aa: CASSQEPPWDRYTDTQYF
abundance: -; j_gene: TRBJ2-3; v_gene: TRBV20-1; CDR3aa: CSARAGAGDTQYF
abundance: -; j_gene: TRBJ2-3; v_gene: TRBV7-2; CDR3aa: CASSISGRDTQYF
abundance: -; j_gene: TRBJ2-3; v_gene: TRBV20-1; CDR3aa: CSAPHTSLDGTDTQYF
abundance: -; j_gene: TRBJ2-3; v_gene: TRBV4-1; CDR3aa: CASSQVGTTDTQYF
abundance: -; j_gene: TRBJ2-5; v_gene: TRBV18; CDR3aa: CASSPPEAGRAEETQYF
abundance: -; j_gene: TRBJ2-1; v_gene: TRBV6-5; CDR3aa: CASSYQGGGVGDEQFF
abundance: -; j_gene: TRBJ2-1; v_gene: TRBV20-1; CDR3aa: CSALTGESSYNEQFF
abundance: medium-sized; j_gene: TRBJ1-1; v_gene: TRBV27; CDR3aa: CASSFGGGLEAFF
abundance: -; j_gene: TRBJ2-1; v_gene: TRBV29-1; CDR3aa: CSVEDLSTGRFYNEQFF
abundance: -; j_gene: TRBJ2-1; v_gene: TRBV6-4; CDR3aa: CASSDSLESNEQFF
abundance: -; j_gene: TRBJ2-3; v_gene: TRBV29-1; CDR3aa: CSVAPTDTQYF
abundance: -; j_gene: TRBJ2-2; v_gene: TRBV5-1; CDR3aa: CASRPSGGLTGELFFF
abundance: medium-sized; j_gene: TRBJ2-7; v_gene: TRBV25-1; CDR3aa: CASSDRVGSYEQYF
abundance: medium-sized; j_gene: TRBJ2-7; v_gene: TRBV27; CDR3aa: CASSLWASGGNEQYF
abundance: -; j_gene: TRBJ2-3; v_gene: TRBV7-9; CDR3aa: CASSSRVDTMSGDTQYF
abundance: -; j_gene: TRBJ2-1; v_gene: TRBV6-2/TRBV6-3; CDR3aa: CASSTGPWGEQFF
abundance: medium-sized; j_gene: TRBJ2-5; v_gene: TRBV7-9; CDR3aa: CASSSPSGGGRSTQYF
abundance: medium-sized; j_gene: TRBJ2-1; v_gene: TRBV6-5; CDR3aa: CASSYFGYNEQFF